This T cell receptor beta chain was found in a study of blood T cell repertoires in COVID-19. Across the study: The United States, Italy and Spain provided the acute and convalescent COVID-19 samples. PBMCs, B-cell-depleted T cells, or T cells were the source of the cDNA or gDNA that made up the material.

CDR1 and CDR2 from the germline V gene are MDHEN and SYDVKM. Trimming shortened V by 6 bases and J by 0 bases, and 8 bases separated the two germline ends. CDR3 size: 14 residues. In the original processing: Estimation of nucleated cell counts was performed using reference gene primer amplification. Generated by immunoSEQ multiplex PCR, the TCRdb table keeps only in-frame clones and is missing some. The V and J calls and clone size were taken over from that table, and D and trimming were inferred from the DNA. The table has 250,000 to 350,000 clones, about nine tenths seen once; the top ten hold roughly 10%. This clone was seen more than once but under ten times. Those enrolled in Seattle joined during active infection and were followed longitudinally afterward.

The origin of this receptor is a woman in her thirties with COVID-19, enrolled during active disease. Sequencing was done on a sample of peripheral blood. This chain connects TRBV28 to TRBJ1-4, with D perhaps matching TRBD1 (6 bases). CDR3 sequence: CASRDSTTNEKLFF. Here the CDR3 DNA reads TGTGCCAGCAGGGACAGCACAACTAATGAAAAACTGTTTTTT.